This T cell receptor (beta chain) was obtained from a study of spatial heterogeneity in lung cancer. Study at large: More beta-chain than alpha-chain sequences were consistently detected. Study findings and constraints: Counts that tracked tumor mutation counts were those of expanded intratumoral alpha and beta TCRs.

One entry per CDR3 protein, called by TCRdb with MiXCR from the 5' RACE reads. In the table there are about 10,000 distinct CDR3 sequences, about 6.9% of which are singletons. This clonotype was observed many times. Its antigen is not known. Described time point: sample taken at primary tumor resection. Unsorted whole RNA from tumor, nontumor lung or frozen PBMC underwent sequencing. Trimming removed 5 bases from V and 5 bases from J, with 13 bases in between. The germline V gene has CDR1 SEHNR and CDR2 FQNEAQ (reference sequence). The CDR3 extends over 14 amino acids. Sample: lung tumor tissue, taken at surgery. This receptor was taken from a male donor with early-stage non-small cell lung cancer. V usage is TRBV7-9 and J usage is TRBJ2-1; unclear D gene. Here the CDR3 reads CASSAHLNNNEQFF. The CDR3 nucleotides read TGTGCCAGCAGCGCCCACTTGAACAACAATGAGCAGTTCTTC.